Presented here are 12 T cell receptor beta chains from one specimen sequenced in a study of identical twins. TCRdb ran MiXCR on the 5' RACE reads and lists one entry per CDR3 protein. The sample consists of roughly 230,000 distinct CDR3 sequences, about 8% of them appearing once. The sample also formed part of further work on yellow fever vaccine responses in identical twins.

What was sequenced was CD8+ T cells sorted from blood. These receptors were obtained from a woman between 18 and 29 years old in good health.

This clonotype was picked up many times. V and J are TRBV29-1 and TRBJ2-3; TRBD2 matches at 9 bases. The V segment lost 7 bases and the J segment 4 bases; nucleotides outside the gene matches: 12. Germline V lookup: CDR1 SQVTM, CDR2 ANQGSEA. The CDR3 contains 15 residues. DNA for the CDR3: TGCAGCGCCGGCACCTTGCGGGAGGGCGCAGATACGCAGTATTTT. Protein product: CSAGTLREGADTQYF.

The chain recombines TRBV6-1 with TRBJ2-7, with no clear D. CDR1 and CDR2 from the germline V gene are MNHNS and SASEGT. The ends were cut back, 7 bases at V and 5 bases at J, with 21 bases in the middle. The CDR3 runs to 15 residues. The CDR3 protein is CASKESLALGNEQYF. The CDR3 nucleotides are TGTGCCAGCAAAGAGAGCCTGGCCCTTGGGAACGAGCAGTACTTC.

The V gene is TRBV4-2, the J gene TRBJ1-6, with a weak D call TRBD1 (5 bases). V gave up 0 bases and J gave up 4 bases, with 10 bases separating them. Germline V gene lookup returns CDR1 LGHNA and CDR2 YNFKEQ. CDR3 length: 16 residues. CDR3 bases: TGTGCCAGCAGCCAAGATGTACAGGATTATAATTCACCCCTCCACTTT. Its protein product is CASSQDVQDYNSPLHF.

This clonotype was counted only a few times. The chain couples TRBV11-1 to TRBJ2-3; 15 bases map to TRBD2. Trimming removed 5 bases from V and 1 base from J; junction bases left unmatched: 7. CDR1 and CDR2 from the germline V gene are SGHAT and FQDESV (reference sequence). This CDR3 spans 18 amino acids. This CDR3 is CASSPGLAGGLGTDTQYF. Written as DNA, the CDR3 is TGTGCCAGCAGCCCAGGACTAGCGGGAGGGCTAGGCACAGATACGCAGTATTTT.

This clonotype was recorded at least ten times. The V and J genes are TRBV6-2 or TRBV6-3 and TRBJ2-2, with D unclear. The CDR3 has 13 residues. Germline-derived CDR1 and CDR2 are MNHEY and SVGEGT. V was trimmed by 7 bases and J by 6 bases, leaving 12 bases between them. CDR3 amino acids: CASNYVAAGELFF. CDR3 sequence (DNA): TGTGCCAGCAACTACGTGGCCGCCGGGGAGCTGTTTTTT.

This clonotype has ten or more counts. This chain uses TRBV6-2 or TRBV6-3 with TRBJ2-1; TRBD1 matches at 9 bases. Germline V CDR1 and CDR2: MNHEY, SVGEGT. This CDR3 has 15 amino acids. V was clipped by 8 bases and J by 4 bases; unmatched bases: 9. CDR3 DNA sequence: TGTGCCAGCTGCAGCCCGGGACAGGGTTACAATGAGCAGTTCTTC. This sequence encodes CASCSPGQGYNEQFF.

This clonotype appeared a few times. The rearrangement links TRBV12-3 or TRBV12-4 to TRBJ2-5, with TRBD2 as a possible D gene (5 bases). The CDR3 runs to 14 residues. V shed 7 bases and J shed 2 bases, with 14 bases lying between them. The CDR3 reads CASTLRGEQETQYF. As DNA, the CDR3 is TGTGCCAGCACCCTTCGGGGAGAACAAGAGACCCAGTACTTC.

This clonotype was picked up a small number of times. This chain uses TRBV28 with TRBJ1-5, with a possible D match to TRBD1 (5 bases). V was pared by 7 bases and J by 0 bases, with 13 bases between. Germline assignment: CDR1 MDHEN and CDR2 SYDVKM. CDR3 length: 15 amino acids. For the CDR3, the DNA is TGTGCCAGCATTGGGGGACGGTATAGCAATCAGCCCCAGCATTTT. Its translation is CASIGGRYSNQPQHF.

This clonotype was recorded a few times. This chain connects TRBV20-1 to TRBJ2-1; the D gene is possibly TRBD2 (6 bases). Per the germline V gene, CDR1 is DFQATT and CDR2 is SNEGSKA (reference sequence). This CDR3 is 14 amino acids long. Trimming pared 1 base from V and 3 bases from J, leaving 10 bases between. The CDR3 protein is CSARVASDYNEQFF. Here the CDR3 DNA reads TGCAGTGCTAGAGTGGCTAGCGACTACAATGAGCAGTTCTTC.

This clonotype has ten or more counts. V and J are TRBV27 and TRBJ2-7; D not resolved. Germline CDR1 is MNHEY and CDR2 is SMNVEV (reference sequence). The V gene lost 3 bases and the J gene lost 1 base, with 7 bases spanning the gap. This CDR3 contains 13 residues. CDR3 region: CASSLFGSYEQYF. As DNA, the CDR3 is TGTGCCAGCAGTTTGTTCGGTTCCTACGAGCAGTACTTC.

The chain combines TRBV5-6 with TRBJ2-3, with D hard to call. The CDR3 spans 13 residues. V lost 4 bases and J 4 bases, leaving 10 bases between the germline ends. Per germline, CDR1 SGHDT and CDR2 YYEEEE. DNA of the CDR3: TGTGCCAGCAGCAACATAAGGGCAGATACGCAGTATTTT. Its protein is CASSNIRADTQYF.

This clonotype has at least ten counts. The CDR3 DNA reads TGTGCCAGCAGGGTCCAGGGGGCGCGCAATGAGCAGTTCTTC. Encoded protein: CASRVQGARNEQFF. The chain joins TRBV12-3 or TRBV12-4 to TRBJ2-1; 8 positions match TRBD1. Trimming took 6 bases from V and 6 from J; bases not matched to a gene: 7. The CDR3 is made up of 14 amino acids.